The entry below describes one T cell receptor (beta chain). Its cognate antigen is unknown. The V gene lost 4 bases and the J gene lost 7 bases, with 7 bases spanning the gap. CDR1 and CDR2 from the germline V gene are SEHNR and FQNEAQ (reference sequence). The CDR3 totals 12 residues. The entry originates in a study of identifying expanded T cells in peripheral blood. Overall study findings and caveats: Approximately two-week clone count variance significantly increased as total template count grew. Over approximately two and four weeks, about 16.4 and 19 clones changed, versus around 1.3 between replicates.

This table comes from immunoSEQ multiplex PCR, and its TCRdb copy is limited to in-frame clones, with some not included. Of 70,000 or so clones listed, around 90% are singletons. The specimen sequenced was blood. The clonotype was recovered from a person aged 18 to 75 in good health. The chain uses TRBV7-9 and TRBJ2-2, with D perhaps TRBD1 (6 bases). As DNA, the CDR3 is TGTGCCAGCAGCTGGACAGTCGGGGAGCTGTTTTTT. This encodes CASSWTVGELFF.